These T cell receptor beta chains were read from a single sample in a study of blood T cell repertoires in COVID-19. Profiled with immunoSEQ multiplex PCR; TCRdb holds only in-frame clones, not every one. The data show roughly 160,000 clones, approximately 90% seen once. Material: peripheral blood. The origin of the receptors is a man between 50 and 59 years old with acute or convalescent COVID-19. CDR3s include the opening cysteine and the closing phenylalanine or tryptophan. A D gene is named only where the DNA matches it firmly. Size is omitted from some rows. Given values are once, few, many or a class for expanded clones.

v_gene	abundance	d_gene	j_gene	CDR3aa	CDR3nt
TRBV12-2	once	-	TRBJ2-5	CASRLGRGHETQYF	TGTGCAAGTCGCTTAGGCAGGGGGCATGAGACCCAGTACTTC
TRBV6-6	-	TRBD1	TRBJ2-2	CASNLWTGDTGELFF	TGTGCCAGCAACCTCTGGACAGGGGACACCGGGGAGCTGTTTTTT
TRBV18	-	TRBD2	TRBJ2-7	CASSPRAAGGYEQYF	TGTGCCAGCTCACCGCGGGCGGCGGGAGGCTACGAGCAGTACTTC
TRBV15	few	TRBD1	TRBJ1-5	CATRAGGPNQPQHF	TGTGCCACCAGGGCAGGGGGACCGAATCAGCCCCAGCATTTT
TRBV2	-	-	TRBJ2-7	CASRSDKYEQYF	TGTGCCAGCAGGTCTGACAAATACGAGCAGTACTTC
TRBV19	-	-	TRBJ2-7	CASSIELAWEQYF	TGTGCCAGTAGTATAGAGCTAGCGTGGGAGCAGTACTTC
TRBV7-9	-	-	TRBJ2-1	CASSSGVVYHEQFF	TGTGCCAGCAGCTCAGGGGTTGTGTACCATGAGCAGTTCTTC
TRBV6-5	-	-	TRBJ2-5	CASSRLAGAETQYF	TGTGCCAGCAGTCGACTAGCAGGGGCAGAGACCCAGTACTTC
TRBV28	-	-	TRBJ1-1	CASSLPRVRGAFF	TGTGCCAGCAGTCTTCCCAGGGTTCGGGGGGCTTTCTTT
TRBV11-2	-	-	TRBJ1-1	CASSTNLPVNTEAFF	TGTGCCAGCAGCACGAACCTCCCAGTGAACACTGAAGCTTTCTTT
TRBV5-1	-	TRBD2	TRBJ2-3	CASSLRLAGSTDTQYF	TGCGCCAGCAGCCTTAGACTAGCGGGGAGCACAGATACGCAGTATTTT
TRBV7-2	-	-	TRBJ2-1	CASSLDPLSDGGRQFF	TGTGCCAGCAGCTTAGACCCCCTGTCGGACGGGGGGCGGCAGTTCTTC
TRBV19	-	-	TRBJ1-1	CASERQLNTEAFF	TGTGCCAGTGAGAGACAGTTGAACACTGAAGCTTTCTTT
TRBV4-1	once	TRBD2	TRBJ2-7	CASSQVLAGTYEQYF	TGCGCCAGCAGCCAAGTTCTAGCGGGAACCTACGAGCAGTACTTC
TRBV6-5	-	-	TRBJ1-1	CASSHPSPRVFF	TGTGCCAGCAGTCATCCTAGCCCACGGGTTTTCTTT
TRBV6-5	-	-	TRBJ1-4	CASSSGGATNEKLFF	TGTGCCAGCAGCTCCGGGGGTGCAACTAATGAAAAACTGTTTTTT
TRBV27	-	TRBD2	TRBJ2-1	CASRTGTRNNEQFF	TGTGCCAGCAGAACCGGGACTAGAAACAATGAGCAGTTCTTC
TRBV30	-	-	TRBJ1-5	CAWSVKGFSNQPQHF	TGTGCCTGGAGTGTAAAGGGGTTTAGCAATCAGCCCCAGCATTTT
TRBV7-8	few	TRBD1	TRBJ1-2	CASSVRDRRGALYGYTF	TGTGCCAGCAGCGTCCGGGACAGAAGGGGAGCTCTATATGGCTACACCTTC
TRBV28	-	-	TRBJ1-1	CASGLTKAEAFF	TGTGCCAGCGGACTTACCAAGGCTGAAGCTTTCTTT
TRBV7-2	-	-	TRBJ2-7	CASSRKTSAYEQYF	TGTGCCAGCAGCCGGAAGACTAGTGCCTACGAGCAGTACTTC
TRBV6-1	once	-	TRBJ1-5	CASSDERRVRQPQHF	TGTGCCAGCAGTGATGAGAGGAGGGTTCGCCAGCCCCAGCATTTT
TRBV2	once	-	TRBJ1-4	CASSDGTGNEKLFF	TGTGCCAGCAGTGACGGTACAGGGAATGAAAAACTGTTTTTT
TRBV7-9	-	-	TRBJ2-3	CASSLAVGPDTQYF	TGTGCCAGCAGCTTAGCGGTGGGCCCAGATACGCAGTATTTT
TRBV28	-	TRBD1	TRBJ2-7	CASLSQAGGNHEQYF	TGTGCCAGCCTTTCCCAGGCAGGGGGCAACCACGAGCAGTACTTC
TRBV18	-	-	TRBJ1-5	CASSSRPQVPPQNQPQHF	TGTGCCAGCTCATCCCGGCCACAGGTCCCACCCCAAAATCAGCCCCAGCATTTT
TRBV30	-	-	TRBJ1-2	CAWSYNDYGYTF	TGTGCCTGGAGTTACAATGACTATGGCTACACCTTC
TRBV27	-	-	TRBJ1-2	CASSFRGFYGYTF	TGTGCCAGCAGTTTTAGAGGTTTCTATGGCTACACCTTC
TRBV19	-	-	TRBJ1-2	CASTSQVVAANYGYTF	TGTGCCAGTACCTCCCAAGTCGTGGCGGCTAACTATGGCTACACCTTC
TRBV10-3	once	-	TRBJ1-5	CAISESVAGDQPQHF	TGTGCCATCAGTGAGTCAGTGGCAGGGGATCAGCCCCAGCATTTT
TRBV15	once	-	TRBJ1-5	CATSSRAGRDNQPQHF	TGTGCCACCAGCAGTAGGGCAGGCAGGGATAATCAGCCCCAGCATTTT
TRBV5-6	-	-	TRBJ2-1	CASSLLRGYNEQFF	TGTGCCAGCAGCTTACTTAGGGGTTACAATGAGCAGTTCTTC
TRBV19	-	TRBD1	TRBJ2-3	CASSMSRGQGGNTQYF	TGTGCCAGTAGTATGTCAAGGGGACAGGGGGGAAATACGCAGTATTTT
TRBV9	-	TRBD1	TRBJ2-3	CASSAAGTGTDTQYF	TGTGCCAGCAGCGCCGCCGGGACAGGCACAGATACGCAGTATTTT
TRBV3-1/TRBV3-2	-	TRBD2	TRBJ2-1	CASSQVSGRGAYNEQFF	TGTGCCAGCAGCCAAGTTAGCGGGAGAGGGGCCTACAATGAGCAGTTCTTC
TRBV6-6	-	TRBD1	TRBJ1-3	CASRQGAHGNTIYF	TGTGCCAGCAGACAGGGGGCGCATGGAAACACCATATATTTT
TRBV28	-	-	TRBJ1-1	CASSLSALAEAFF	TGTGCCAGCAGTTTATCAGCGTTGGCTGAAGCTTTCTTT